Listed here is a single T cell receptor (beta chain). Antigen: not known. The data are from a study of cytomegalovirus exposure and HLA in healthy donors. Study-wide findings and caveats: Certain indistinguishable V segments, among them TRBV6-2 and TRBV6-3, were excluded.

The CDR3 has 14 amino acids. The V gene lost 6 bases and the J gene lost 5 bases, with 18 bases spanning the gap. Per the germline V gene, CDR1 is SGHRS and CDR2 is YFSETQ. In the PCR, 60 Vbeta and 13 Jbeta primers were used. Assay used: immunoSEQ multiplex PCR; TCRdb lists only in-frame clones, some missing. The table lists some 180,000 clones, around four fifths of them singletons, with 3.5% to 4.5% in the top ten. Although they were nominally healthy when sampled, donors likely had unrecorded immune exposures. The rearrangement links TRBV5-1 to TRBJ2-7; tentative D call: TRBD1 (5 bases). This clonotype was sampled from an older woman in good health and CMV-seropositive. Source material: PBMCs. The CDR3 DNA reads TGCGCCAGCAAGGTCGGGCAGGGCCCCCACGAGCAGTACTTC. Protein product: CASKVGQGPHEQYF.